Listed below are T cell receptor beta chains from one sample, sequenced in a study of human T cells and chemical hapten exposure. Each CDR3 protein is one row after TCRdb ran MiXCR on the RACE reads. This table holds under 70,000 distinct CDR3 sequences, approximately 10% found once. Here the sequenced sample was whole blood, taken in connection with sensitization to the hapten diphenylcyclopropenone (DPC). The receptors originated from a woman aged 40 to 55 with alopecia areata. Some clones in this sample may be carry-over from other donors' samples. Both conserved end residues are part of each CDR3. D genes are given only for firm matches. For some rows the clone size is stated as once, few or many, or as a class when expanded; others skip it.

J | size | D | V | CDR3 | DNA
TRBJ1-3 | few | NA | TRBV25-1 | CASSEKASSGNTIYF | TGTGCCAGCAGTGAGAAGGCGAGCTCTGGAAACACCATATATTTT
TRBJ1-1 | many | NA | TRBV5-6 | CASSLRGRGNTAEAFF | TGTGCCAGCAGCTTGAGGGGCAGGGGTAATACGGCTGAAGCTTTCTTT
TRBJ2-5 | many | NA | TRBV12-2 | CASRLVLAGKETQYF | TGTGCAAGTCGCTTAGTTTTAGCGGGGAAGGAGACCCAGTACTTC
TRBJ1-5 | few | NA | TRBV6-1 | CASSPTWGTLNQPQHF | TGTGCCAGCAGTCCGACTTGGGGGACCCTCAATCAGCCCCAGCATTTT
TRBJ1-5 | many | NA | TRBV19 | CASSIDDSRTSSNQPQHF | TGTGCCAGTAGTATAGATGACAGCCGTACCTCTAGCAATCAGCCCCAGCATTTT
TRBJ2-3 | NA | NA | TRBV25-1 | CASSASLGTDTQYF | TGTGCCAGCAGTGCTTCACTGGGAACAGATACGCAGTATTTT
TRBJ2-2 | few | NA | TRBV6-2/TRBV6-3 | CASSYLGPNTGELFF | TGTGCCAGCAGTTATCTGGGCCCGAACACCGGGGAGCTGTTTTTT
TRBJ2-1 | few | TRBD2 | TRBV13 | CASSSRGGRTYNEQFF | TGTGCCAGCAGCTCTCGGGGGGGCCGCACCTACAATGAGCAGTTCTTC
TRBJ1-1 | few | TRBD1 | TRBV30 | CAWSERDRGMNTEAFF | TGTGCCTGGAGTGAGCGGGACAGGGGGATGAACACTGAAGCTTTCTTT
TRBJ1-1 | NA | TRBD1 | TRBV18 | CASSPGDRGTEAFF | TGTGCCAGCTCACCTGGAGACAGGGGCACTGAAGCTTTCTTT
TRBJ1-5 | NA | NA | TRBV6-5 | CGKGSNQPQHF | TGTGGCAAGGGGAGCAATCAGCCCCAGCATTTT
TRBJ2-3 | NA | NA | TRBV28 | CASSPRGGGHGDTQYF | TGTGCCAGCAGCCCCAGGGGGGGGGGGCATGGAGATACGCAGTATTTT
TRBJ1-5 | many | TRBD1 | TRBV10-3 | CATRDRVRDSNQPQHF | TGTGCCACCCGGGACAGGGTTCGGGATAGCAATCAGCCCCAGCATTTT
TRBJ2-3 | many | TRBD2 | TRBV18 | CASSPITVAGVGTDTQYF | TGTGCCAGCTCCCCAATCACGGTGGCGGGAGTTGGCACAGATACGCAGTATTTT
TRBJ1-1 | few | NA | TRBV28 | CASSSPVGQGNTEAFF | TGTGCCAGCAGCTCCCCCGTTGGACAAGGGAACACTGAAGCTTTCTTT
TRBJ2-7 | many | NA | TRBV5-1 | CASSLVTGTGDEQYF | TGCGCCAGCAGCTTGGTCACCGGGACCGGCGACGAGCAGTACTTC
TRBJ2-7 | NA | NA | TRBV11-2 | CASSSSAFYEQYF | TGTGCCAGCAGCTCCTCAGCCTTCTACGAGCAGTACTTC
TRBJ1-2 | few | NA | TRBV5-5 | CASVRALQETRPYGYTF | TGTGCCAGCGTTAGGGCCTTACAGGAGACCCGGCCCTATGGCTACACCTTC
TRBJ2-2 | many | NA | TRBV4-3 | CASSQGTVNTGELFF | TGCGCCAGCAGCCAAGGGACAGTAAACACCGGGGAGCTGTTTTTT
TRBJ2-6 | NA | NA | TRBV4-3 | CASSQDRADSSAGANVLTF | TGCGCCAGCAGCCAAGATCGGGCAGATTCGTCGGCTGGGGCCAACGTCCTGACTTTC
TRBJ2-5 | many | NA | TRBV11-2 | CASSLAVETQYF | TGTGCCAGCAGCTTAGCCGTGGAGACCCAGTACTTC
TRBJ1-2 | many | TRBD1 | TRBV20-1 | CSATAQGFDGYTF | TGCAGTGCTACCGCACAGGGGTTCGATGGCTACACCTTC
TRBJ1-4 | NA | NA | TRBV6-6 | CASRPGGGYEKLFF | TGTGCCAGCAGGCCCGGGGGGGGGTATGAAAAACTGTTTTTT
TRBJ2-1 | many | NA | TRBV7-2 | CASSLDGSRVNEQFF | TGTGCCAGCAGCTTGGACGGCTCCAGGGTGAATGAGCAGTTCTTC
TRBJ2-1 | few | NA | TRBV6-5 | CASRAAPYNEQFF | TGTGCCAGCAGGGCAGCTCCCTACAATGAGCAGTTCTTC
TRBJ2-7 | NA | TRBD2 | TRBV6-1 | CASSPPAGISSEQYF | TGTGCCAGCAGTCCCCCAGCGGGGATCTCCTCCGAGCAGTACTTC
TRBJ1-3 | few | TRBD1 | TRBV20-1 | CSARPPGQSMSESGNTIYF | TGCAGTGCTAGACCCCCGGGACAGAGCATGTCTGAGTCTGGAAACACCATATATTTT
TRBJ2-7 | few | TRBD1 | TRBV7-9 | CASSLRTGINEQYF | TGTGCCAGCAGCTTAAGGACAGGGATAAACGAGCAGTACTTC
TRBJ1-2 | many | TRBD1 | TRBV12-3/TRBV12-4 | CASSLPRGVGYTF | TGTGCCAGCAGTTTGCCCAGGGGGGTTGGCTACACCTTC
TRBJ2-3 | many | NA | TRBV7-2 | CASSLAGKGADTQYF | TGTGCCAGCAGCTTAGCGGGCAAGGGGGCAGATACGCAGTATTTT
TRBJ2-3 | few | TRBD2 | TRBV7-3 | CASSPIAGATDTQYF | TGTGCCAGCAGCCCCATAGCGGGGGCCACAGATACGCAGTATTTT
TRBJ1-4 | many | NA | TRBV7-2 | CASSLNPAGMNEKLFF | TGTGCCAGCAGCTTAAACCCGGCAGGGATGAATGAAAAACTGTTTTTT
TRBJ2-1 | NA | TRBD2 | TRBV7-2 | CASSLVGGSQIHSYNEQFF | TGTGCCAGCAGCTTAGTGGGGGGGTCTCAAATACACTCCTACAATGAGCAGTTCTTC
TRBJ1-1 | many | NA | TRBV29-1 | CSALKTLLRSQGSATTEAFF | TGCAGCGCCCTAAAAACCCTACTCCGTTCACAGGGTTCGGCGACCACTGAAGCTTTCTTT
TRBJ2-1 | few | TRBD2 | TRBV27 | CASSPTSGGAGNEQFF | TGTGCCAGCAGTCCTACTAGCGGGGGGGCAGGTAATGAGCAGTTCTTC
TRBJ2-5 | many | TRBD2 | TRBV11-2 | CASSSLREGQETQYF | TGTGCCAGCAGCTCCTTGCGGGAGGGGCAAGAGACCCAGTACTTC
TRBJ1-1 | few | NA | TRBV29-1 | CSVTVGVGTEAFF | TGCAGCGTGACCGTGGGGGTGGGCACTGAAGCTTTCTTT
TRBJ1-2 | many | NA | TRBV2 | CASGYDDYGYTF | TGTGCCAGCGGCTACGACGACTATGGCTACACCTTC
TRBJ2-3 | NA | NA | TRBV7-3 | CASSGGSTGTQYF | TGTGCCAGCAGCGGGGGGAGCACGGGTACGCAGTATTTT
TRBJ2-1 | few | NA | TRBV27 | CASRPLTGSSYNEQFF | TGTGCCAGCAGGCCTTTAACAGGATCCTCCTACAATGAGCAGTTCTTC
TRBJ2-3 | many | NA | TRBV6-6 | CASTPNRGDRTDTQYF | TGTGCCAGCACCCCCAATAGGGGGGATCGCACAGATACGCAGTATTTT
TRBJ2-5 | many | NA | TRBV7-9 | CASSREWQETQYF | TGTGCCAGCAGCCGAGAATGGCAAGAGACCCAGTACTTC
TRBJ2-2 | many | NA | TRBV7-8 | CASPPQQGDTGELFF | TGTGCCAGCCCCCCTCAACAGGGCGACACCGGGGAGCTGTTTTTT
TRBJ1-1 | NA | TRBD1 | TRBV28 | CASSTGGSVAFF | TGTGCCAGCAGTACAGGGGGCTCTGTAGCTTTCTTT
TRBJ2-1 | few | TRBD2 | TRBV7-9 | CASSLDRGGSYNEQFF | TGTGCCAGCAGCTTAGATCGGGGGGGCTCCTACAATGAGCAGTTCTTC
TRBJ2-7 | NA | TRBD2 | TRBV4-3 | CASSQEGVLAAFYEQYF | TGCGCCAGCAGCCAAGAGGGCGTACTAGCGGCCTTCTACGAGCAGTACTTC
TRBJ2-6 | few | NA | TRBV6-2/TRBV6-3 | CASMKAGANVLTF | TGTGCCAGCATGAAGGCTGGGGCCAACGTCCTGACTTTC
TRBJ2-3 | few | NA | TRBV6-1 | CASSDRPGRDTQYF | TGTGCCAGCAGTGATCGTCCAGGGCGGGATACGCAGTATTTT
TRBJ2-1 | NA | NA | TRBV21-1 | CASTRGFRSYNEQFF | TGTGCCAGCACCAGAGGGTTTCGCTCCTACAATGAGCAGTTCTTC
TRBJ2-3 | few | TRBD2 | TRBV11-2 | CASSSGTSGMTDTQYF | TGTGCCAGCAGCAGCGGGACTAGCGGGATGACGGATACGCAGTATTTT
TRBJ2-2 | many | NA | TRBV5-6 | CASIQGEANTGELFF | TGTGCCAGCATCCAAGGGGAGGCGAACACCGGGGAGCTGTTTTTT
TRBJ2-1 | few | TRBD2 | TRBV24-1 | CATSDGTSGIYNEQFF | TGTGCCACCAGTGACGGGACTAGCGGGATTTACAATGAGCAGTTCTTC
TRBJ2-1 | many | TRBD2 | TRBV20-1 | CSARDPSGGRYNEQFF | TGCAGTGCTAGAGACCCTAGCGGGGGACGTTACAATGAGCAGTTCTTC
TRBJ2-2 | NA | TRBD2 | TRBV7-6 | CASSLELAGGPGELFF | TGTGCCAGCAGCTTAGAACTAGCGGGAGGCCCCGGGGAGCTGTTTTTT
TRBJ2-7 | NA | NA | TRBV6-2/TRBV6-3 | CASLRTGGGNYEQYF | TGTGCCAGTCTCCGGACAGGCGGCGGGAACTACGAGCAGTACTTC
TRBJ2-5 | NA | NA | TRBV25-1 | CASSPAGFRETQYF | TGTGCCAGCTCCCCTGCAGGGTTCCGTGAGACCCAGTACTTC
TRBJ1-3 | many | NA | TRBV19 | CASSIDAGQRSGNTIYF | TGTGCCAGTAGTATAGATGCCGGACAGCGATCTGGAAACACCATATATTTT